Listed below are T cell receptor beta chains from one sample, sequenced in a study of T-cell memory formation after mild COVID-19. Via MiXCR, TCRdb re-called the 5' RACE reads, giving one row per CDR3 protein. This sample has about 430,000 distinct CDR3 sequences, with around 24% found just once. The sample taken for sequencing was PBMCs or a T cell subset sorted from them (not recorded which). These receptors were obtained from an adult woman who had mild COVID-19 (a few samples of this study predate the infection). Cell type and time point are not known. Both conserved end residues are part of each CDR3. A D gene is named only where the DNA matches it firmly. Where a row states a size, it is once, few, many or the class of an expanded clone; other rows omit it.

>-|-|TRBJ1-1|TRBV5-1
TGCGCCAGCAGCTTGGCCAATTGGGAGCAGGGGAGCGCGAACACTGAAGCTTTCTTT
CASSLANWEQGSANTEAFF
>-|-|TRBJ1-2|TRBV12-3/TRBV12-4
TGTGCCAGCGCCAACAGGGATTATGGCTACACCTTC
CASANRDYGYTF
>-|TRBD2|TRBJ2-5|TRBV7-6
TGTGCCAGCAGCTCCCGACTAGCGGGACCGGAGACCCAGTACTTC
CASSSRLAGPETQYF
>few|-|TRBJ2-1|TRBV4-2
TGTGCCAGCAGCCAAAAACAGGGTTACTACAATGAGCAGTTCTTC
CASSQKQGYYNEQFF
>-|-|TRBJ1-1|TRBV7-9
TGTGCCAGCAGCTTAGATGGAGGGGTCACTGAAGCTTTCTTT
CASSLDGGVTEAFF
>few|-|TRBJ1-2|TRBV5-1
TGCGCCAGCAGCTTGAGGTCGCAGGGGACGGGAGGTGGCTACACCTTC
CASSLRSQGTGGGYTF
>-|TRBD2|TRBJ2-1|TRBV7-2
TGTGCCAGCAGCCCTCGAGGACTAGCGAACAATGAGCAGTTCTTC
CASSPRGLANNEQFF
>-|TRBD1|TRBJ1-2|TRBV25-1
TGTGCCAGCACGGGACAGGGGGACTTTGGCTACACCTTC
CASTGQGDFGYTF
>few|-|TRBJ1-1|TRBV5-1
TGCGCCAGCAGCTTGGAGGCGGGTATCACTGAAGCTTTCTTT
CASSLEAGITEAFF
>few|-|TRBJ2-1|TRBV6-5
TGTGCCAGCGCCATACGGGCGGACCCTTACAATGAGCAGTTCTTC
CASAIRADPYNEQFF
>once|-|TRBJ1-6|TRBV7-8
TGTGCCAGCAGCTTAGCAACCTCCGGGACGGCAAATTCACCCCTCCACTTT
CASSLATSGTANSPLHF
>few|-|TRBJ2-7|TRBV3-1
TGTGCCAGCAGCCAAGGGGTACAGGGTAAGTGGAACGAGCAGTACTTC
CASSQGVQGKWNEQYF
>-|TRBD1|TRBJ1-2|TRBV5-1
TGCGCCAGCAGCTTAGGACAGGGGGGTGGCTATGGCTACACCTTC
CASSLGQGGGYGYTF
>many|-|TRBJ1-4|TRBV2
TGTGCCAGCAGTGAAACGGGTGAAAAACTGTTTTTT
CASSETGEKLFF
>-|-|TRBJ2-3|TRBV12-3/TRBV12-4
TGTGCCAGCAGCGTCCGAATCGGTCCCGTAAATACGCAGTATTTT
CASSVRIGPVNTQYF
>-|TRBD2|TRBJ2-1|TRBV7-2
TGTGCCAGCAGCCGTCGTTTGGCTAGCGGGAGTATCGGGAGTGAGCAGTTCTTC
CASSRRLASGSIGSEQFF
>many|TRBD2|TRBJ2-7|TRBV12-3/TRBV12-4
TGTGCCAGCAGTCCGTCGGTGAGGACTAGCGGGTACGAGCAGTACTTC
CASSPSVRTSGYEQYF
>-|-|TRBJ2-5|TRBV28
TGTGCCAGCAGTTTAATTTCGACAGCCCAAGAGACCCAGTACTTC
CASSLISTAQETQYF
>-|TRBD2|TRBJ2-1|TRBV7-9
TGTGCCAGCAGCCCCCCTCTAGCGGGAGCGCGTGAGCAGTTCTTC
CASSPPLAGAREQFF
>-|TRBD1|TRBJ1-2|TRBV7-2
TGTGCCAGCAGCTTAGCTGGGGGGACAGGGTCACCCTATGGCTACACCTTC
CASSLAGGTGSPYGYTF
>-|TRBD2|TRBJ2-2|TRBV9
TGTGCCAGCAGCCCGCGGGGGGATCCTAACACCGGGGAGCTGTTTTTT
CASSPRGDPNTGELFF
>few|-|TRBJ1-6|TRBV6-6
TGTGCCAGCATGAGGCAGGGGTTAAATTCACCCCTCCACTTT
CASMRQGLNSPLHF
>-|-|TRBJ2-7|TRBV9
TGTGCCAGCAGCGTAGAGAGTAGGGGACACCTATACGAGCAGTACTTC
CASSVESRGHLYEQYF
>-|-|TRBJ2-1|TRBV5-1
TGCGCCAGCAGCCCCAGCACCCTGAGCTCCTACAATGAGCAGTTCTTC
CASSPSTLSSYNEQFF
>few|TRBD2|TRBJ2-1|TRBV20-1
TGCAGTGCCATAGCGGGGGGAGTTTACAATGAGCAGTTCTTC
CSAIAGGVYNEQFF
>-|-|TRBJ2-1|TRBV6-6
TGTGCCAGCAGTACCTGGGGCAGTTTGAACAATGAGCAGTTCTTC
CASSTWGSLNNEQFF
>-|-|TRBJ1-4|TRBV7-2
TGTGCCAGCAGCCCAAATATACCCGGCGGGAGTGAAAAACTGTTTTTT
CASSPNIPGGSEKLFF
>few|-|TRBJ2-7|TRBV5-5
TGTGCCAGCAGCCAAAACAGGGTATATGGATTGTACGAGCAGTACTTC
CASSQNRVYGLYEQYF
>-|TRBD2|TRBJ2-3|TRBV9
TGTGCCAGCAGCGCGACTAGCGGGAGTGGCACAGATACGCAGTATTTT
CASSATSGSGTDTQYF
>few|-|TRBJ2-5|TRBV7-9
TGTGCCAGCAGCCGCGACCCCGCCGGGGCCCAGTACTTC
CASSRDPAGAQYF
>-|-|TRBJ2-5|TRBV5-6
TGTGCCAGCAGCAACCCGGCATCGACACAGGAGACCCAGTACTTC
CASSNPASTQETQYF
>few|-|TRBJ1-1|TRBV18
TGTGCCAGCTCACCTCAGGACACTGAAGCTTTCTTT
CASSPQDTEAFF
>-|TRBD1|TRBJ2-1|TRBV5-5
TGTGCCAGCAGCCCCCGGGACAGGTACAACAATGAGCAGTTCTTC
CASSPRDRYNNEQFF
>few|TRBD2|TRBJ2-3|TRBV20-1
TGCAGTGCTAGAGGTCGACCGGGACTAGCACGCACAGATACGCAGTATTTT
CSARGRPGLARTDTQYF
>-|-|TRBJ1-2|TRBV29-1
TGCAGCGTTGAAAGGGCCGGGGCAGGGGACTATGGCTACACCTTC
CSVERAGAGDYGYTF
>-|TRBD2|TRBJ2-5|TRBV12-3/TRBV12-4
TGTGCCAGCAGTTTAGTCGGGACTAGCGTGGACCCCCAGTACTTC
CASSLVGTSVDPQYF
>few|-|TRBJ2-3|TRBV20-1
TGCAGTGCCAGGGATACGCAGTATTTT
CSARDTQYF
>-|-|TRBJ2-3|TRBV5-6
TGTGCCAGCAGCATCGGGGTGGCAGATACGCAGTATTTT
CASSIGVADTQYF
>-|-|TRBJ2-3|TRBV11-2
TGTGCCAGCAGCACACAGGGCCACACGCAGTATTTT
CASSTQGHTQYF
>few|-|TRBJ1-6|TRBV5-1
TGCGCCAGCAGCTTGGACGGGGCATCTAATTCACCCCTCCACTTT
CASSLDGASNSPLHF
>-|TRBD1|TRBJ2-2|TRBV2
TGTGCCAGCACCGAGGACAGGGGGGACACCGGGGAGCTGTTTTTT
CASTEDRGDTGELFF
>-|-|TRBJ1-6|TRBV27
TGTGCCAGCAGTCCTCCGGGCCCTACTACTTCACCCCTCCACTTT
CASSPPGPTTSPLHF
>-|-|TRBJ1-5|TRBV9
TGTGCCAGCAGCGCAAGTTTCAATCAGCCCCAGCATTTT
CASSASFNQPQHF
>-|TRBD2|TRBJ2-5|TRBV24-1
TGTGCCACCAGTGACCCGGGACTAGCGGGAGGGTATCAAGAGACCCAGTACTTC
CATSDPGLAGGYQETQYF
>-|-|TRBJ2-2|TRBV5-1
TGCGCCAGCAGCGACCGGGACCGTATTACCGGGGAGCTGTTTTTT
CASSDRDRITGELFF
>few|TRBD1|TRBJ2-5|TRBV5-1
TGCGCCAGCAGCTTGGCCGTGACAGGGGGATCGGGCCAGTACTTC
CASSLAVTGGSGQYF
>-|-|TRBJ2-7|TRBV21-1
TGTGCCAGCAGGAAACTAGGAAACTACGAGCAGTACTTC
CASRKLGNYEQYF
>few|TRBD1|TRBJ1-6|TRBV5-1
TGCGCCAGCAGCCCCGACAGGGTCCGTTCACCCCTCCACTTT
CASSPDRVRSPLHF
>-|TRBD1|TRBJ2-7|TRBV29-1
TGCAGCGTAAGATACAGGGGTACCTACGAGCAGTACTTC
CSVRYRGTYEQYF
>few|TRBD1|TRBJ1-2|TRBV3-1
TGTGCCAGCAGCCAAGATTCGATGGCAGGGGGCTATGGCTACACCTTC
CASSQDSMAGGYGYTF
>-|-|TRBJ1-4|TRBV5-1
TGCGCCAGCAGCCGTCTCTCCGATAATGAAAAACTGTTTTTT
CASSRLSDNEKLFF
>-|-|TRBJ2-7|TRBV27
TGTGCCAGCAGTTTTAAGGCCTACTCCTACGAGCAGTACTTC
CASSFKAYSYEQYF
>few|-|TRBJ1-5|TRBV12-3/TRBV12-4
TGTGCCCATACTTCATGTGAGCTTGAGCATCAGCCCCAGCATTTT
CAHTSCELEHQPQHF
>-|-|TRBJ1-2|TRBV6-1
TGTGCCAGCAGAACCGGGTCCAACTACTATGGCTACACCTTC
CASRTGSNYYGYTF
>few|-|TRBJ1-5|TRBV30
TGTGCCTGGAGTGTACAGGACAATCAGCCCCAGCATTTT
CAWSVQDNQPQHF
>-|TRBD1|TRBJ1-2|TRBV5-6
TGTGCCAGCAGCTCCGACAGGGGGCATCGTGGCTACACCTTC
CASSSDRGHRGYTF
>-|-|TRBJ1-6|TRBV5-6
TGTGCCAGCAGCCGAATATCCTCCTATAATTCACCCCTCCACTTT
CASSRISSYNSPLHF
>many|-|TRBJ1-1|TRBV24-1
TGTGCCACCAGTGACCACACCGGGGAAGCTTTCTTT
CATSDHTGEAFF